A selection of T cell receptor beta chains follows, all from one sample in a study of blood T cell repertoires in COVID-19. Sequenced by immunoSEQ multiplex PCR; TCRdb stores in-frame clones only, minus some. Of under 350,000 clones in the sample, about nine tenths were seen once. Material: PBMCs or T cells enriched from blood (not recorded which). These receptors were collected from a woman under 30 who had recovered from COVID-19. Both conserved end residues are part of each CDR3. D genes are given only for firm matches. The size field is filled for only some rows; it gives once, few, many or a size class.

abundance,v_gene,d_gene,j_gene,CDR3aa,CDR3nt
-,TRBV10-3,-,TRBJ2-1,CAISESRLGNNEQFF,TGTGCCATCAGTGAGTCGAGACTAGGGAACAATGAGCAGTTCTTC
-,TRBV3-1/TRBV3-2,TRBD2,TRBJ2-3,CASSPQTSGRADTQYF,TGTGCCAGCAGCCCCCAGACTAGCGGGAGAGCAGATACGCAGTATTTT
-,TRBV5-5,TRBD2,TRBJ2-7,CASSLVLAGAAVYEQYF,TGTGCCAGCAGCTTAGTTTTAGCGGGGGCCGCGGTTTACGAGCAGTACTTC
-,TRBV6-5,-,TRBJ2-3,CASSYRGSGGADTQYF,TGTGCCAGCAGTTACCGGGGAAGCGGAGGGGCAGATACGCAGTATTTT
-,TRBV6-2/TRBV6-3,-,TRBJ2-3,CASSYLVSDTQYF,TGTGCCAGCAGTTATTTAGTCTCAGATACGCAGTATTTT
-,TRBV3-1/TRBV3-2,-,TRBJ2-7,CASSQVLAGHQQYF,TGTGCCAGCAGCCAAGTCCTGGCGGGCCACCAGCAGTACTTC
-,TRBV9,TRBD2,TRBJ2-1,CASSATAGLAGGAPGNEQFF,TGTGCCAGCAGCGCGACGGCGGGACTAGCGGGAGGGGCCCCCGGCAATGAGCAGTTCTTC
-,TRBV7-3,TRBD2,TRBJ2-7,CASSLTSGRGNEQYF,TGTGCCAGCAGCTTAACTAGCGGGAGGGGTAACGAGCAGTACTTC
once,TRBV25-1,TRBD1,TRBJ1-4,CASSEGTEHEKLFF,TGTGCCAGCAGTGAGGGGACAGAACATGAAAAACTGTTTTTT
once,TRBV7-2,TRBD1,TRBJ1-2,CASSFRDSFFYGYTF,TGTGCCAGCAGCTTCCGGGACAGCTTCTTCTATGGCTACACCTTC